This T cell receptor beta chain stems from a study of blood T cell repertoires in COVID-19. Study at large: Sources were T cells, B-cell-depleted T cells, or PBMCs; the material itself was cDNA or gDNA.

J lost 7 bases, V lost 5 bases, and 6 bases had no gene match. CDR3 size: 14 residues. CDR1 is SNHLY, CDR2 FYNNEI, per germline. TCRdb's table, derived via immunoSEQ multiplex PCR, lists solely in-frame clones and lacks some. This table has 160,000 or so clones, around 90% appearing once. The sequencing input was peripheral blood. The V and J genes are TRBV2 and TRBJ1-4; 8 bases match TRBD1. This clonotype was obtained from a man aged 60 to 69 with acute or convalescent COVID-19. As DNA, the CDR3 is TGTGCCAGCAGTCAGGGACAGGTCCTTGAAAAACTGTTTTTT. Translated, it gives CASSQGQVLEKLFF.